These T cell receptor beta chains were read from a single sample in a study of blood T cell repertoires in COVID-19. The protocol was immunoSEQ multiplex PCR, while the TCRdb copy is restricted to in-frame clones and leaves out a portion. Found here are fewer than 350,000 clones, approximately 80% of them singletons; the top ten hold around 4%. The sample taken for sequencing was peripheral blood. The receptors were sampled from a woman in her forties or fifties with active or convalescent COVID-19. Both conserved end residues are part of each CDR3. The D gene is left open where the match is weak. Rows give clone size only sometimes, using once, few, many, or a class for an expanded clone.

CDR3 DNA	CDR3 protein	clone size	J gene	V gene	CDR3 length	D gene
TGTGCCAGCAGCTTAGAGGCGGCAGGGCGCTATGGCTACACCTTC	CASSLEAAGRYGYTF	-	TRBJ1-2	TRBV7-9	15	-
TGTGCCAGCAGTCTAAACAGAAACATGAACACTGAAGCTTTCTTT	CASSLNRNMNTEAFF	-	TRBJ1-1	TRBV27	15	-
TGCGCCAGCAACCGTGGTGAAGCGGACTACAATGAGCAGTTCTTC	CASNRGEADYNEQFF	-	TRBJ2-1	TRBV5-1	15	-
TGTGCCAGCAGTTTAGGGGGGAGCTCCTACGAGCAGTACTTC	CASSLGGSSYEQYF	-	TRBJ2-7	TRBV28	14	-
TGCGCCAGCAGTGAGAGTAGCGGGGGGTACAATGAGCAGTTCTTC	CASSESSGGYNEQFF	-	TRBJ2-1	TRBV10-1	15	TRBD2
TGCGCCAGCGGTCGAGCGGGAGTTGCCGAGCAGTACTTC	CASGRAGVAEQYF	-	TRBJ2-7	TRBV5-1	13	TRBD2
TGTGCCAGTAGTGCCGGGAGCTCCTACAATGAGCAGTTCTTC	CASSAGSSYNEQFF	-	TRBJ2-1	TRBV19	14	-
TGCGCCAGCAGCCCCAAGACAGGTCCTAAGGGCTACACCTTC	CASSPKTGPKGYTF	-	TRBJ1-2	TRBV5-1	14	-
TGTGCTAGTGGTTTGATTCTCGGGACTGAAGCTTTCTTT	CASGLILGTEAFF	-	TRBJ1-1	TRBV12-5	13	-
TGTGCCAGCAGCCAAGTTGGACAGGGATTTGCCGAGCAGTACTTC	CASSQVGQGFAEQYF	-	TRBJ2-7	TRBV4-2	15	TRBD1
TGTGCCAGCAGCTTTCAGGGGGCAGACACTGAAGCTTTCTTT	CASSFQGADTEAFF	-	TRBJ1-1	TRBV11-1	14	TRBD1
TGTGCCTGGAGTGTAGGGACAGGGAGCAATCAGCCCCAGCATTTT	CAWSVGTGSNQPQHF	-	TRBJ1-5	TRBV30	15	TRBD1
TGTGCCAGCAGTCATGACAGGGACACCTCCTCCTATGGCTACACCTTC	CASSHDRDTSSYGYTF	once	TRBJ1-2	TRBV5-6	16	TRBD1
TGCGCCAGCTCTCTCGGGGGAAACTATGGCTACACCTTC	CASSLGGNYGYTF	-	TRBJ1-2	TRBV10-2	13	-
TGCGCCAGCAGGGCCGCAGGTGTACCCTCCTACGAGCAGTACTTC	CASRAAGVPSYEQYF	once	TRBJ2-7	TRBV10-1	15	-
TGTGCCACGAGTACGACAGGCAATTCACCCCTCCACTTT	CATSTTGNSPLHF	-	TRBJ1-6	TRBV19	13	-
TGTGCCAGCAGCCAGGATTCAAGATACAATGAGCAGTTCTTC	CASSQDSRYNEQFF	few	TRBJ2-1	TRBV27	14	-
TGTGCCTGCCGCGGGGGGGAGTATCAGCCCCAGCATTTT	CACRGGEYQPQHF	-	TRBJ1-5	TRBV30	13	-
TGTGCCACCAGTGATGCGGACAGGGGGGTCGATGAGCAGTTCTTC	CATSDADRGVDEQFF	once	TRBJ2-1	TRBV24-1	15	TRBD1
TGCGCCAGCAGCTCACAAACGACTAGCACAGATACGCAGTATTTT	CASSSQTTSTDTQYF	once	TRBJ2-3	TRBV5-1	15	-
TGTGCCAGCAGCTTTCTAGCGGGAGGGCCAACCGAGCAGTACTTC	CASSFLAGGPTEQYF	-	TRBJ2-7	TRBV11-1	15	TRBD2
TGTGCCTGGAGCGTCATACTAGCGGCAAACAATGAGCAGTTCTTC	CAWSVILAANNEQFF	-	TRBJ2-1	TRBV30	15	TRBD2
TGTGCCAGCAGTTACCGGGCGGGGGTTGGAAACACCATATATTTT	CASSYRAGVGNTIYF	-	TRBJ1-3	TRBV6-5	15	-
TGTGCCAGCAGCTTAGCGGGGGGTCTCCAAGAGACCCAGTACTTC	CASSLAGGLQETQYF	-	TRBJ2-5	TRBV7-3	15	TRBD2
TGTGCCAGCAGTTACTCGGTAGTTTATTTTTATGGCTACACCTTC	CASSYSVVYFYGYTF	-	TRBJ1-2	TRBV6-5	15	-
TGTGCCAGCCCCCCGGGACAGGGAGACACCGGGGAGCTGTTTTTT	CASPPGQGDTGELFF	-	TRBJ2-2	TRBV7-9	15	TRBD1
TGTGCCAGCAGCTTAGCCACAGTTTCACACGAGCAGTACTTC	CASSLATVSHEQYF	-	TRBJ2-7	TRBV7-9	14	-
TGTGCCAGCAGCCCCTTCCGGGGACAGGGTTCAGTGGAGCAGTTCTTC	CASSPFRGQGSVEQFF	-	TRBJ2-1	TRBV3-1/TRBV3-2	16	TRBD1
TGTGCCACTCAGGGCTACTACGAGCAGTACTTC	CATQGYYEQYF	-	TRBJ2-7	TRBV6-5	11	-
TGTGCCAGCAGTGCTTCAGGGGTATCCACTGAAGCTTTCTTT	CASSASGVSTEAFF	once	TRBJ1-1	TRBV2	14	-
TGTGCCAGCAAAAGGCAGGGAGGTACTGAAGCTTTCTTT	CASKRQGGTEAFF	-	TRBJ1-1	TRBV2	13	-
TGTGCCAGTAGTCCAGCAACAGGGGGCACAGATACGCAGTATTTT	CASSPATGGTDTQYF	-	TRBJ2-3	TRBV19	15	TRBD1
TGTGCCAGCAGCCAGACTAGACTCAAAGAGACCCAGTACTTC	CASSQTRLKETQYF	-	TRBJ2-5	TRBV14	14	-
TGTGCCAGCAAAAGACAACTTCGGGGGGTAGAGTATGGCTACACCTTC	CASKRQLRGVEYGYTF	-	TRBJ1-2	TRBV28	16	-
TGTGCCAGCAGGGGTGGGAGGAGCGGTACCTACAATGAGCAGTTCTTC	CASRGGRSGTYNEQFF	-	TRBJ2-1	TRBV5-6	16	-
TGTGCCAGCAGCCCCAGGGGAAAGGACAATGAGCAGTTCTTC	CASSPRGKDNEQFF	many	TRBJ2-1	TRBV7-9	14	-
TGTGCCAGTAGCCTATTACCCGGGACTGCCGCTGGAAACACCATATATTTT	CASSLLPGTAAGNTIYF	-	TRBJ1-3	TRBV19	17	-
TGTGCCAGCAGCTGGTCCGGGTCCCTCGGCTATGGCTACACCTTC	CASSWSGSLGYGYTF	-	TRBJ1-2	TRBV7-2	15	-
TGTGCCAGCAGCCAGTCCCCTAGCGCGGACACCGGGGAGCTGTTTTTT	CASSQSPSADTGELFF	once	TRBJ2-2	TRBV7-9	16	-
TGTGCCAGCAGCAGGACAGGGAACTATGGCTACACCTTC	CASSRTGNYGYTF	-	TRBJ1-2	TRBV6-5	13	TRBD1
TGCGCCAGCAGCCCGGCAGGGGATCACTACGAGCAGTACTTC	CASSPAGDHYEQYF	-	TRBJ2-7	TRBV5-1	14	-
TGTGCCAGCAGCTTGGACAGGGGAACAGATACGCAGTATTTT	CASSLDRGTDTQYF	-	TRBJ2-3	TRBV7-2	14	TRBD1